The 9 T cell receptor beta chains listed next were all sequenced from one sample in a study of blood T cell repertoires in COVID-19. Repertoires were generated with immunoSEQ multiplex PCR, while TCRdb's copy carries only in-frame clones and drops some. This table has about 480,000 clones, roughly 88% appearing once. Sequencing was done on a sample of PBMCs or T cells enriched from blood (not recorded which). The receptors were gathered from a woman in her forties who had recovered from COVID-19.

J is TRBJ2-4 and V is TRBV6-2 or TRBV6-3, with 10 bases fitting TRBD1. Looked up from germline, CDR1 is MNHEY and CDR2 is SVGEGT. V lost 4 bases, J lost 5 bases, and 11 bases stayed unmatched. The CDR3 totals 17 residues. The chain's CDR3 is CASSLDSPGTGENIQYF. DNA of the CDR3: TGTGCCAGCAGTTTAGACTCTCCCGGGACAGGGGAAAACATTCAGTACTTC.

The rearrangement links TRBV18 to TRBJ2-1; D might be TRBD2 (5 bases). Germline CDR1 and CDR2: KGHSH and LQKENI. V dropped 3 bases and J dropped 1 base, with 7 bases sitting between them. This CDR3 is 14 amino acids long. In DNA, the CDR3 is TGTGCCAGCTCACCGGGAGCTTCCTACAATGAGCAGTTCTTC. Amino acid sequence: CASSPGASYNEQFF.

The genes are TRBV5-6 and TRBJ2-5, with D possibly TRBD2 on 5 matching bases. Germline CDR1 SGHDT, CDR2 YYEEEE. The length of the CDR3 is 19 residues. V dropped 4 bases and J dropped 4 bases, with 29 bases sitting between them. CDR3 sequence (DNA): TGTGCCAGCAGCCCTACCCACGACTGGCGGAACTTGGGGAGAGAGACCCAGTACTTC. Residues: CASSPTHDWRNLGRETQYF.

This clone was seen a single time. The CDR3 nucleotides read TGTGCCAGCTCACCCACCCGACTGGGAGGTAATGAAAAACTGTTTTTT. Amino acid sequence: CASSPTRLGGNEKLFF. V gene TRBV18 combines with J gene TRBJ1-4; no clear D. This CDR3 is 16 amino acids long. V was pared by 3 bases and J by 4 bases, with 15 bases between. CDR1 KGHSH and CDR2 LQKENI come from the germline V gene.

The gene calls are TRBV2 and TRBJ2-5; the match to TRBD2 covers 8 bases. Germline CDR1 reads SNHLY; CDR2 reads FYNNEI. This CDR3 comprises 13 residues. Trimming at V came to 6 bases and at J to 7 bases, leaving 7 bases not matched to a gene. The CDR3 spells CASRREDDLTQYF. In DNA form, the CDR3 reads TGTGCCAGCAGGCGGGAGGATGATTTGACCCAGTACTTC.

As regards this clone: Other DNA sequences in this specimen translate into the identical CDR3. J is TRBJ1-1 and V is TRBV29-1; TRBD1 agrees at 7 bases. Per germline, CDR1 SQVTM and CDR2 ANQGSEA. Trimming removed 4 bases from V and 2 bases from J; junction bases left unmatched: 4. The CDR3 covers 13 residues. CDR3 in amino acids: CSVGPGGNTEAFF. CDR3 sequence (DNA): TGCAGCGTTGGCCCAGGGGGAAACACTGAAGCTTTCTTT.

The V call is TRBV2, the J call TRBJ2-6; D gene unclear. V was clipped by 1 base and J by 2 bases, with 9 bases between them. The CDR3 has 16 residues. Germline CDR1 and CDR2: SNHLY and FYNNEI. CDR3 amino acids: CASSEGIAPGANVLTF. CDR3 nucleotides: TGTGCCAGCAGTGAAGGTATAGCACCTGGGGCCAACGTCCTGACTTTC.

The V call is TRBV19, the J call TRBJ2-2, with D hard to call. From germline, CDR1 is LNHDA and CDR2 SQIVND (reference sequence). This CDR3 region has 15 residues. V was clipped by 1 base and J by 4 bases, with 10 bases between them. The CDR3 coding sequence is TGTGCCAGTAGTATAGTCCCTCCCGGCACCGGGGAGCTGTTTTTT. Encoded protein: CASSIVPPGTGELFF.

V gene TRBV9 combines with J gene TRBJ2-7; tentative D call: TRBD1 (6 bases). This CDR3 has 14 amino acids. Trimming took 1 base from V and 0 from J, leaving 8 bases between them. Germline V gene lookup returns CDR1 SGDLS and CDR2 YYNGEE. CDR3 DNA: TGTGCCAGCAGCGTACAGGGGAGCTCCTACGAGCAGTACTTC. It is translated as CASSVQGSSYEQYF. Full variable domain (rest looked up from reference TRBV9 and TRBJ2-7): DSGVTQTPKHLITATGQRVTLRCSPRSGDLSVYWYQQSLDQGLQFLIQYYNGEERAKGNILERFSAQQFPDLHSELNLSSLELGDSALYFCASSVQGSSYEQYFGPGTRLTVT.